A single count supports the clone carrying this TCR beta chain. Original processing methods: Quantification of nucleated cells was approximated via reference gene primer amplification. Clones were read by immunoSEQ multiplex PCR, and TCRdb kept only the in-frame ones, dropping some. Clone size and the V and J calls come from that table; the DNA yielded D and trimming. The table includes 300,000 to 400,000 clones, 75% to 90% detected once. The length of the CDR3 is 13 residues. The V end was cut by 5 bases, the J end by 5 bases, with 12 bases between. Germline CDR1 is SSHAT and CDR2 is FNYEAQ (reference sequence). The data were taken from a study of blood T cell repertoires in COVID-19. The wider study: Researchers got acute and convalescent COVID-19 samples from the United States, Italy and Spain.

Cohorts were determined from participant-reported clinical history. Cohort 3 donors were reported recovered after two negative PCRs, clearance, or symptom resolution. The sequenced sample consisted of PBMCs or T cells enriched from blood (not recorded which). The source of this sequence is a man in his late teens or twenties who had recovered from COVID-19. The chain is built from TRBV7-7 and TRBJ2-5, with D possibly TRBD2 on 6 matching bases. The CDR3 reads CASSTLATETQYF. Here the CDR3 DNA reads TGTGCCAGCAGCACACTAGCTACCGAGACCCAGTACTTC.